Each of the 21 T cell receptor beta chains below was sequenced from the same sample in a study of blood T cell repertoires in COVID-19. Clones were sequenced by immunoSEQ multiplex PCR, and TCRdb holds only the in-frame ones, with some missing. The repertoire holds some 250,000 clones, with approximately 86% as singletons. The sequencing input was peripheral blood. Receptor source: a woman under 40 who had recovered from COVID-19.

The genes are TRBV7-2 and TRBJ2-1, with 7 nucleotides matching TRBD2. The V gene end was trimmed by 1 base and the J gene end by 2 bases; junction bases not matched to a gene: 5. CDR3 length equals 16 residues. CDR1 and CDR2 (germline): SGHTA, FQGNSA. The CDR3 bases are TGTGCCAGCAGCTTAGGTTCGGGACTACCCTACAATGAGCAGTTCTTC. It specifies CASSLGSGLPYNEQFF.

This sequence joins TRBV27 and TRBJ2-7; the D gene is possibly TRBD2 (6 bases). Germline V gene data show CDR1 as MNHEY and CDR2 as SMNVEV (reference sequence). Between the trimmed V and J ends, which lost 3 bases and 7 bases, there was a span of 19 bases. The length of the CDR3 is 15 residues. CDR3 DNA: TGTGCCAGCAGTTTCACCCCCGTAGCGGTGGGGGAGCAGTACTTC. Amino acids: CASSFTPVAVGEQYF.

The chain uses TRBV19 and TRBJ1-2, with TRBD1 matching over 8 bases. After removal of 6 bases from V and 7 bases from J, the junction contained 7 bases not matched to a gene. CDR3 length equals 13 residues. In germline, CDR1 is LNHDA, CDR2 SQIVND (reference sequence). Here the CDR3 DNA reads TGTGCCAGTAGGGACAGGGCATTTGTTGGCTACACCTTC. Its translation is CASRDRAFVGYTF.

This clone has only one observation. The genes are TRBV6-5 and TRBJ1-2; the D is unclear. V lost 6 bases, J lost 2 bases, and 10 bases lay in between. Germline V gene lookup returns CDR1 MNHEY and CDR2 SVGAGI. The CDR3 spans 13 residues. Written as DNA, the CDR3 is TGTGCCAGCAGCTCCGGACTCAACTATGGCTACACCTTC. Amino acid sequence: CASSSGLNYGYTF.

V is TRBV2 and J is TRBJ1-1; 8 bases fit TRBD1. Trimming took 3 bases from V and 5 from J; bases not matched to a gene: 5. The germline CDR1 and CDR2 sequences are SNHLY and FYNNEI. This CDR3 is built from 14 residues. The CDR3 is CASSDRTGRTEAFF. The CDR3 DNA sequence: TGTGCCAGCAGTGATCGGACAGGGAGGACTGAAGCTTTCTTT.

The chain combines TRBV2 with TRBJ2-1; the match to TRBD2 covers 7 bases. Germline values: CDR1 SNHLY, CDR2 FYNNEI. After removal of 7 bases from V and 6 bases from J, the junction contained 9 bases not matched to a gene. This CDR3 has 14 residues. As DNA, the CDR3 is TGTGCCAGCAAACCCGGACTAGGGAGCAATGAGCAGTTCTTC. This codes for CASKPGLGSNEQFF.

The chain employs TRBV11-2 and TRBJ1-3, with 8 bases lining up with TRBD1. The CDR3 has 17 amino acids. Germline V gene lookup returns CDR1 SGHAT and CDR2 FQNNGV. V was pared by 5 bases and J by 0 bases, with 9 bases of the junction left unmatched. The CDR3 sequence is CASSRTGGIFSGNTIYF. The CDR3 DNA reads TGTGCCAGCAGCCGAACAGGGGGAATATTCTCTGGAAACACCATATATTTT.

The rearrangement links TRBV7-9 to TRBJ1-2; maybe TRBD1 (5 bases). Trimming took off 1 base at V and 6 bases at J, with 6 bases between the two ends. The CDR3 extends over 12 amino acids. Germline values: CDR1 SEHNR, CDR2 FQNEAQ (reference sequence). The CDR3 coding sequence is TGTGCCAGCAGCTTAGAGACAGATGGCTACACCTTC. It codes for CASSLETDGYTF.

This chain connects TRBV19 to TRBJ1-5, with D hard to call. The CDR3 runs to 15 residues. Trimming shortened V by 7 bases and J by 2 bases, and 15 bases separated the two germline ends. Germline-derived CDR1 and CDR2 are LNHDA and SQIVND (reference sequence). The CDR3 loop is CASTEGLWGNQPQHF. CDR3 nucleotide sequence: TGTGCCAGTACCGAGGGTCTTTGGGGCAATCAGCCCCAGCATTTT. The full variable domain, its missing parts supplied by reference TRBV19 and TRBJ1-5, is DGGITQSPKYLFRKEGQNVTLSCEQNLNHDAMYWYRQDPGQGLRLIYYSQIVNDFQKGDIAEGYSVSREKKESFPLTVTSAQKNPTAFYLCASTEGLWGNQPQHFGDGTRLSIL.

DNA of the CDR3: TGTGCCAGCAGCCAGCTCCAGGGGTCCGAGCAGTACTTC. Translating it yields CASSQLQGSEQYF. This chain joins TRBV7-7 and TRBJ2-7; D is perhaps TRBD1 (6 bases). Germline V CDR1 and CDR2: SSHAT, FNYEAQ (reference sequence). The CDR3 spans 13 residues. The ends were cut back, 5 bases at V and 6 bases at J, with 14 bases in the middle.

The CDR3 DNA sequence: TGTGCCAGCAGCTCAGGGACAGGTAGTGGCTACACCTTC. As protein: CASSSGTGSGYTF. V is TRBV13 and J is TRBJ1-2; the match to TRBD1 covers 8 bases. J lost 7 bases, V lost 4 bases, and 5 bases had no gene match. Germline CDR1 PRHDT, CDR2 FYEKMQ (reference sequence). The CDR3 totals 13 residues.

The rearrangement uses TRBV18 and TRBJ2-2; TRBD1 might be the D (5 bases). The germline CDR1 and CDR2 sequences are KGHSH and LQKENI. The CDR3 sequence is 16 residues long. V dropped 1 base and J dropped 3 bases, with 12 bases sitting between them. The CDR3 loop is CASSPRSGIYTGELFF. Written as DNA, the CDR3 is TGTGCCAGCTCACCACGGTCAGGGATATACACCGGGGAGCTGTTTTTT.

This rearrangement joins TRBV6-5 to TRBJ1-1; tentative D call: TRBD1 (6 bases). Germline V gives CDR1 MNHEY, CDR2 SVGAGI. The CDR3 consists of 12 residues. Trimming removed 4 bases at V and 11 bases at J, with 14 bases between. CDR3 nucleotide sequence: TGTGCCAGCAGTTCCACGGACAGTGGGGCTTTCTTT. Its translation: CASSSTDSGAFF.

The V gene is TRBV6-5, the J gene TRBJ1-2; D is ambiguous. V lost 7 bases and J 8 bases, leaving 14 bases between the germline ends. Per the germline V gene, CDR1 is MNHEY and CDR2 is SVGAGI. The CDR3 covers 12 residues. CDR3: CASNDLSGGYTF. The CDR3 DNA follows: TGTGCCAGCAACGACTTGTCTGGGGGCTACACCTTC.

This rearrangement joins TRBV9 to TRBJ2-6, with a tentative D call TRBD1 (6 bases). V lost 0 bases to trimming and J lost 0 bases, with 13 bases between them. This CDR3 is built from 18 residues. The germline V gene encodes CDR1 SGDLS and CDR2 YYNGEE. The CDR3 region is CASSVALDSLSGANVLTF. CDR3 bases: TGTGCCAGCAGCGTAGCTCTGGACAGCCTCTCTGGGGCCAACGTCCTGACTTTC.

The chain links TRBV2 to TRBJ1-1, with 8 bases aligning to TRBD1. The germline V gene has CDR1 SNHLY and CDR2 FYNNEI. V was clipped by 5 bases and J by 3 bases; unmatched bases: 8. CDR3 length equals 15 residues. CDR3 sequence (DNA): TGTGCCAGCAGTACCTCGGACAGGGAGGACACTGAAGCTTTCTTT. Residues: CASSTSDREDTEAFF.

V and J are TRBV11-3 and TRBJ1-1, with 8 positions matching TRBD1. After removal of 6 bases from V and 5 bases from J, the junction contained 11 bases not matched to a gene. Germline V gene lookup returns CDR1 SGHNT and CDR2 YENEEA. The CDR3 is 15 amino acids. CDR3 residues: CASRRDRGIGTEAFF. CDR3 nucleotides: TGTGCCAGCAGAAGAGACAGGGGAATTGGGACTGAAGCTTTCTTT. Full variable domain (rest looked up from reference TRBV11-3 and TRBJ1-1): EAGVVQSPRYKIIEKKQPVAFWCNPISGHNTLYWYLQNLGQGPELLIRYENEEAVDDSQLPKDRFSAERLKGVDSTLKIQPAELGDSAVYLCASRRDRGIGTEAFFGQGTRLTVV.

The genes are TRBV24-1 and TRBJ2-1; D may be TRBD1 (6 bases). Trimming removed 4 bases from V and 5 bases from J, with 11 bases in between. This CDR3 comprises 14 residues. Germline V gene sequence: CDR1 KGHDR, CDR2 SFDVKD. The DNA of the CDR3 is TGTGCCACCAGTGAAGCCGGACAGCACAATGAGCAGTTCTTC. This gives the protein CATSEAGQHNEQFF.

V and J are TRBV3-1 (or the pseudogene TRBV3-2) and TRBJ2-7; a possible D gene is TRBD1 (6 bases). V lost 4 bases, J lost 3 bases, and 10 bases lay in between. CDR3 length: 13 amino acids. Germline loops: CDR1 LGHDT, CDR2 YNNKEL (reference sequence). CDR3 sequence: CASSPGHRYEQYF. The CDR3 DNA follows: TGTGCCAGCAGCCCGGGACACCGCTACGAGCAGTACTTC.

This sequence joins TRBV9 and TRBJ1-3, with D possibly being TRBD1 (6 bases). The CDR3 spans 16 residues. Trimming took off 4 bases at V and 3 bases at J, with 17 bases between the two ends. The germline V gene has CDR1 SGDLS and CDR2 YYNGEE. The CDR3 DNA is TGTGCCAGCAGCCCAGGACAGATTCTACTTGGAAACACCATATATTTT. Amino acids: CASSPGQILLGNTIYF.

This chain links TRBV5-4 with TRBJ2-2, with D tentatively TRBD1 (6 bases). The CDR3 extends over 13 amino acids. Germline loops: CDR1 SGHNT, CDR2 YYREEE (reference sequence). The V and J ends lost 6 bases and 4 bases respectively, with 10 bases between them. In DNA form, the CDR3 reads TGTGCCAGCATGGTACAGGGCACCGGGGAGCTGTTTTTT. This translates into CASMVQGTGELFF.